This entry lists 32 T cell receptor beta chains sequenced from one sample in a study of human T cells and chemical hapten exposure. Time point noted: patch test 1, 2 weeks after DPC sensitization. The sample's treatment: therapeutic diphenylcyclopropenone sensitization with weekly scalp DPC. TCRdb fed the RACE reads into MiXCR, producing one record per CDR3 protein. The profile covers some 77,000 distinct CDR3 sequences, with 10% appearing a single time and 1.3% to 1.5% taken by the ten largest. This material consisted of whole blood, taken in connection with sensitization to the hapten diphenylcyclopropenone (DPC). These receptors all stem from a woman between 50 and 59 years old with alopecia areata. Some clones in this sample may be carry-over from other donors' samples.

The genes are TRBV29-1 and TRBJ2-2; perhaps TRBD2 as D (6 bases). Germline V gene sequence: CDR1 SQVTM, CDR2 ANQGSEA. The CDR3 spans 13 residues. With 4 bases removed from V and 4 bases from J, the gap between germline ends came to 10 bases. The CDR3 DNA sequence: TGCAGCGTTGCCGTAGCGGCCACCGGGGAGCTGTTTTTT. Translation gives CSVAVAATGELFF.

Many counts were recorded for this clonotype. The chain employs TRBV7-8 and TRBJ1-1; D not resolved. This CDR3 spans 16 amino acids. Deletions cut 1 base from V and 1 base from J, with 13 bases between. Germline values: CDR1 SGHVS, CDR2 FQNEAQ. CDR3 region: CASSLVVSEANTEAFF. The CDR3 DNA is TGTGCCAGCAGCTTAGTGGTGTCGGAGGCGAACACTGAAGCTTTCTTT.

This clonotype was detected a few times. This chain connects TRBV28 to TRBJ2-3, with a possible D match to TRBD2 (6 bases). Trimming stripped 6 bases from V and 2 bases from J, with 9 bases between. The CDR3 length is 13 residues. In germline, CDR1 is MDHEN, CDR2 SYDVKM. The CDR3 here is CASSRDFTDTQYF. The CDR3, as DNA: TGTGCCAGCAGCCGGGACTTCACAGATACGCAGTATTTT. The variable domain in full, with the rest retrieved from reference TRBV28 and TRBJ2-3, is DVKVTQSSRYLVKRTGEKVFLECVQDMDHENMFWYRQDPGLGLRLIYFSYDVKMKEKGDIPEGYSVSREKKERFSLILESASTNQTSMYLCASSRDFTDTQYFGPGTRLTVL.

There are a few counts of this clonotype. V gene TRBV5-1 combines with J gene TRBJ2-3; D is unresolved. Trimming removed 4 bases from V and 3 bases from J, with 6 bases in between. This CDR3 comprises 12 residues. From germline, CDR1 is SGHRS and CDR2 YFSETQ. The CDR3 spells CASSTQTDTQYF. The CDR3 DNA reads as TGCGCCAGCAGCACCCAGACAGATACGCAGTATTTT. Full variable domain (remainder filled in from reference TRBV5-1 and TRBJ2-3): KAGVTQTPRYLIKTRGQQVTLSCSPISGHRSVSWYQQTPGQGLQFLFEYFSETQRNKGNFPGRFSGRQFSNSRSEMNVSTLELGDSALYLCASSTQTDTQYFGPGTRLTVL.

This clonotype is labeled as medium-sized. This chain connects TRBV2 to TRBJ2-4, with a tentative D call TRBD2 (5 bases). CDR1 and CDR2 (germline): SNHLY, FYNNEI. There are 13 residues in the CDR3. The V end was cut by 7 bases, the J end by 7 bases, with 14 bases between. CDR3 sequence (DNA): TGTGCCAGCAATGAGAGAGGGCGGAACATTCAGTACTTC. Encoded protein: CASNERGRNIQYF.

The chain links TRBV5-1 to TRBJ1-5; 8 positions match TRBD1. The germline V gene has CDR1 SGHRS and CDR2 YFSETQ. The CDR3 has 14 residues. The V gene end was trimmed by 1 base and the J gene end by 7 bases; junction bases not matched to a gene: 4. The DNA of the CDR3 is TGCGCCAGCAGCTTGACAGGGGGGCGACAGCCCCAGCATTTT. Translated, it gives CASSLTGGRQPQHF.

This clonotype occurred a few times. The chain employs TRBV7-2 and TRBJ1-6; D remains ambiguous. The CDR3 spans 13 residues. Trimming took 1 base from V and 17 from J, leaving 15 bases between them. From germline, CDR1 is SGHTA and CDR2 FQGNSA. CDR3 sequence reads: CASSLGREGRIHF. CDR3 in DNA: TGTGCCAGCAGCTTAGGGCGTGAGGGCAGGATCCACTTT.

This clonotype has a handful of counts. CDR3 nucleotides: TGTGCCAGCAGTTACTCATGGGGCGCGTGGGTTGAGCAGTTCTTC. It encodes CASSYSWGAWVEQFF. The chain combines TRBV6-7 with TRBJ2-1, with D possibly matching TRBD1 (5 bases). TRBV6-7 is treated as an ORF (open reading frame) with a function not yet certain. The CDR3 has 15 amino acids. With 0 bases removed from V and 9 bases from J, the gap between germline ends came to 15 bases.

The table lists this clonotype with a few counts. This rearrangement joins TRBV29-1 to TRBJ2-6, with D unresolved. V was pared by 6 bases and J by 4 bases, with 10 bases between. The CDR3 sequence is 13 residues long. Per the germline V gene, CDR1 is SQVTM and CDR2 is ANQGSEA. Written as DNA, the CDR3 is TGCAGCGTGGCTGGGGTCGGGGCCAACGTCCTGACTTTC. Protein sequence: CSVAGVGANVLTF.

This clonotype has just a few counts. The CDR3, as DNA: TGTGCCACCAGCAGGGAACCGGGGTTCCCCAATCAGCCCCAGCATTTT. As protein: CATSREPGFPNQPQHF. The rearrangement links TRBV15 to TRBJ1-5; D call uncertain. The CDR3 spans 16 residues. CDR1 is LNHNV, CDR2 YYDKDF, per germline (reference sequence). V dropped 3 bases and J dropped 3 bases, with 15 bases sitting between them.

This clonotype has a handful of counts. The chain combines TRBV11-2 with TRBJ2-5, with D unresolved. The V end was cut by 5 bases, the J end by 4 bases, with 14 bases between. CDR3 length equals 14 residues. CDR1 and CDR2 from the germline V gene are SGHAT and FQNNGV. Written as DNA, the CDR3 is TGTGCCAGCAGCCCGTTCAATCTCCGAGAGACCCAGTACTTC. Protein sequence: CASSPFNLRETQYF.

V usage is TRBV7-9 and J usage is TRBJ2-3; TRBD2 agrees at 8 bases. Germline CDR1 SEHNR, CDR2 FQNEAQ (reference sequence). V shed 4 bases, J shed 2 bases, and the junction held 5 bases outside the gene matches. The CDR3 is made up of 15 amino acids. Here the CDR3 reads CASSSTSEYTDTQYF. The CDR3, as DNA: TGTGCCAGCAGCTCGACTAGCGAATACACAGATACGCAGTATTTT. Supplemented by reference TRBV7-9 and TRBJ2-3, the full variable domain reads DTGVSQNPRHKITKRGQNVTFRCDPISEHNRLYWYRQTLGQGPEFLTYFQNEAQLEKSRLLSDRFSAERPKGSFSTLEIQRTEQGDSAMYLCASSSTSEYTDTQYFGPGTRLTVL.

This clonotype was seen many times. The genes are TRBV7-2 and TRBJ1-5; TRBD1 matches at 7 bases. The V and J ends lost 3 bases and 6 bases, in that order; junction bases with no gene match: 14. The CDR3 spans 17 residues. Germline CDR1 is SGHTA and CDR2 is FQGNSA. The CDR3 spells CASSLVPQGILSQPQHF. The CDR3 DNA is TGTGCCAGCAGCTTGGTCCCACAGGGGATTTTGAGTCAGCCCCAGCATTTT.

The V call is TRBV20-1, the J call TRBJ1-6; TRBD1 matches 7 bases. Trimming cost V 6 bases and J 1 base; bases outside gene matches: 9. CDR3 length equals 16 residues. The germline V gene has CDR1 DFQATT and CDR2 SNEGSKA (reference sequence). CDR3 nucleotides: TGCAGTGCCACTGCAAGGGGGCAGTCCTATAATTCACCCCTCCACTTT. It encodes CSATARGQSYNSPLHF.

This clonotype was seen only a few times. This chain connects TRBV27 to TRBJ2-1; D might be TRBD1 (6 bases). Trimming shortened V by 5 bases and J by 8 bases, and 19 bases separated the two germline ends. The CDR3 runs to 15 residues. Germline-derived CDR1 and CDR2 are MNHEY and SMNVEV (reference sequence). The CDR3 sequence: CASSLPRLGAYEQFF. The CDR3 DNA reads as TGTGCCAGCAGTCTTCCTCGGCTGGGGGCATATGAGCAGTTCTTC.

This clonotype came up a few times. The rearrangement links TRBV29-1 to TRBJ2-1, with 7 bases lining up with TRBD2. J gave up 9 bases and V 8 bases, and 13 bases lay outside the gene matches. In germline, CDR1 is SQVTM, CDR2 ANQGSEA. This CDR3 comprises 13 residues. For the CDR3, the DNA is TGCAGCCTCCGGACTAGGGGTCGAGGTGAGCAGTTCTTC. It encodes CSLRTRGRGEQFF.

Many counts were recorded for this clonotype. The CDR3 DNA reads TGCAGTGCTTCCACAGGGGCCAACAATCAGCCCCAGCATTTT. Protein sequence: CSASTGANNQPQHF. The V and J genes are TRBV20-1 and TRBJ1-5; 7 bases are shared with TRBD1. Germline V CDR1 and CDR2: DFQATT, SNEGSKA (reference sequence). The J segment lost 3 bases and the V segment lost 5 bases, leaving 7 bases of the junction unmatched. The CDR3 totals 14 residues.

This clonotype was seen more than once but under ten times. This rearrangement joins TRBV6-1 to TRBJ2-3; 9 bases line up with TRBD2. CDR3 length equals 14 residues. The V gene's germline CDR1 is MNHNS and CDR2 SASEGT. The J segment lost 3 bases and the V segment lost 3 bases, leaving 1 base of the junction unmatched. CDR3 bases: TGTGCCAGCAGTGATCTAGCGGGAACAGATACGCAGTATTTT. It yields the protein CASSDLAGTDTQYF.

The sample holds many counts of this clonotype. The V call is TRBV11-3, the J call TRBJ1-1, with D perhaps matching TRBD1 (6 bases). The V end was cut by 3 bases, the J end by 4 bases, with 12 bases between. The CDR3 totals 14 residues. Germline V gene sequence: CDR1 SGHNT, CDR2 YENEEA. This CDR3 reads CASSLGRGVTEAFF. DNA for the CDR3: TGTGCCAGCAGCTTGGGCAGGGGAGTCACTGAAGCTTTCTTT.

There are a few counts of this clonotype. The chain uses TRBV28 and TRBJ2-7, with 7 bases aligning to TRBD2. Trimming at V came to 6 bases and at J to 5 bases, leaving 13 bases not matched to a gene. The CDR3 contains 15 residues. Germline loops: CDR1 MDHEN, CDR2 SYDVKM. The CDR3 sequence: CASSKGGLADHEQYF. CDR3 DNA sequence: TGTGCCAGCAGCAAAGGCGGGCTAGCGGACCACGAGCAGTACTTC.

This clonotype was seen a few times. The rearrangement joins TRBV11-3 to TRBJ2-3, with 7 positions matching TRBD1. V dropped 3 bases and J dropped 4; count of bases not matched to a gene: 7. The CDR3 extends over 15 amino acids. Germline CDR1 and CDR2: SGHNT and YENEEA. This CDR3 is CASSLGQSQADTQYF. The DNA of the CDR3 is TGTGCCAGCAGCTTGGGACAGTCCCAGGCAGATACGCAGTATTTT.

The chain joins TRBV6-6 to TRBJ1-5, with 10 bases aligning to TRBD1. V trimming: 2 bases; J trimming: 9 bases; junction bases outside the gene matches: 13. This CDR3 is built from 17 residues. The germline V gene has CDR1 MNHNY and CDR2 SVGAGI (reference sequence). The CDR3 is CASSYPLGQGIGRPQHF. CDR3 DNA sequence: TGTGCCAGCAGTTACCCCCTGGGACAGGGGATTGGCAGGCCCCAGCATTTT.

The rearrangement uses TRBV7-6 and TRBJ1-2; D not certain. Trimming cost V 4 bases and J 6 bases, with 9 bases left between them. The V gene's germline CDR1 is SGHVS and CDR2 FNYEAQ. This CDR3 has 12 amino acids. The CDR3: CASSSRGDGYTF. The CDR3 coding sequence is TGTGCCAGCAGCTCACGCGGGGATGGCTACACCTTC.

This clonotype was seen at least ten times. The rearrangement uses TRBV27 and TRBJ1-3; D remains unclear. This CDR3 has 15 amino acids. Germline-derived CDR1 and CDR2 are MNHEY and SMNVEV (reference sequence). The V end was cut by 3 bases, the J end by 2 bases, with 11 bases between. As DNA, the CDR3 is TGTGCCAGCAGTTTGGGCGGGAAGACTGGAAACACCATATATTTT. It codes for CASSLGGKTGNTIYF.

This clonotype has more than one count but fewer than ten. An end of the junction does not agree with germline; a read error may underlie this. The chain joins TRBV7-7 to TRBJ2-6; a possible D gene is TRBD2 (5 bases). Per the germline V gene, CDR1 is SSHAT and CDR2 is FNYEAQ (reference sequence). CDR3 length equals 17 residues. The CDR3 sequence is CASSPSGISSGANVLTF. In nucleotides, the CDR3 is TGTGCTAGCAGCCCGTCGGGAATTAGCTCTGGGGCCAACGTCCTGACTTTC.

This chain links TRBV12-3 or TRBV12-4 with TRBJ1-2, with D unresolved. The V end was cut by 5 bases, the J end by 8 bases, with 18 bases between. The CDR3 contains 14 residues. DNA of the CDR3: TGTGCCAGCAGTGCCAATGGGCCCTACCACGGCTACACCTTC. Its protein is CASSANGPYHGYTF.

V usage is TRBV18 and J usage is TRBJ2-2; D is undetermined. This CDR3 region has 13 residues. Trimming pared 1 base from V and 6 bases from J, leaving 6 bases between. CDR1 is KGHSH and CDR2 is LQKENI in the germline V gene. In DNA form, the CDR3 reads TGTGCCAGCTCACCACTGGTTGCCGGGGAGCTGTTTTTT. This codes for CASSPLVAGELFF.

In this sample, this clonotype turned up a few times. The V call is TRBV27, the J call TRBJ1-1, with D maybe TRBD1 (6 bases). CDR1 MNHEY and CDR2 SMNVEV come from the germline V gene (reference sequence). The CDR3 is 16 amino acids. Trimming took 5 bases from V and 4 from J, leaving 20 bases between them. CDR3 amino acids: CASSIRQATWATEAFF. CDR3 coding DNA: TGTGCCAGCAGTATCCGACAGGCCACCTGGGCCACTGAAGCTTTCTTT.

This clonotype turned up a few times. The J gene is TRBJ2-5, the V gene TRBV6-2 or TRBV6-3; the match to TRBD2 covers 9 bases. After removal of 3 bases from V and 7 bases from J, the junction contained 9 bases not matched to a gene. This CDR3 contains 15 residues. Germline CDR1 is MNHEY and CDR2 is SVGEGT. The CDR3 DNA reads TGTGCCAGCAGTTATAGTAGCGGGAGTCCGACGACCCAGTACTTC. It codes for CASSYSSGSPTTQYF.

This clonotype has only a few counts. V gene TRBV7-2 combines with J gene TRBJ2-5; 8 bases line up with TRBD2. Trimming cost V 4 bases and J 4 bases; bases outside gene matches: 8. There are 15 residues in the CDR3. CDR1 is SGHTA, CDR2 FQGNSA, per germline. CDR3 coding DNA: TGTGCCAGCAGCTCCCAAGCGGGAGCTCGAGAGACCCAGTACTTC. Its protein is CASSSQAGARETQYF.

The V gene is TRBV7-2, the J gene TRBJ1-2; the match to TRBD1 covers 7 bases. The J segment lost 6 bases and the V segment lost 5 bases, leaving 6 bases of the junction unmatched. CDR1 and CDR2 (germline): SGHTA, FQGNSA. CDR3 length: 13 amino acids. The CDR3 bases are TGTGCCAGCAGCCGCGCAAGGGGGCATGGCTACACCTTC. It specifies CASSRARGHGYTF.

This clonotype was picked up a small number of times. The V and J genes are TRBV29-1 and TRBJ2-3; tentatively, D is TRBD1 or TRBD2 (5 bases each). V shed 7 bases and J shed 0 bases, with 14 bases lying between them. The CDR3 sequence is 14 residues long. The germline V gene encodes CDR1 SQVTM and CDR2 ANQGSEA. The CDR3 reads CSGGEQTSTDTQYF. CDR3 sequence (DNA): TGCAGCGGAGGGGAACAGACTAGCACAGATACGCAGTATTTT.